The source of this T cell receptor beta chain is a study of shared clonotypes between healthy human individuals. Trimming cost V 6 bases and J 4 bases; bases outside gene matches: 8. The CDR3 loop spans 15 amino acids. CDR1 and CDR2 from the germline V gene are MDHEN and SYDVKM. This table comes from immunoSEQ multiplex PCR, and its TCRdb copy is limited to in-frame clones, with some not included. The table has about 1 million clones, more than 75% seen once; the top ten hold about 0.52%. The rearrangement links TRBV28 to TRBJ1-2; 10 nucleotides agree with TRBD1. The sequenced sample was memory CD4+ T cells from PBMCs. Subset: CD45RA-negative fraction. The TCR comes from a man in his late teens or twenties in good health. Some clones in this sample may be carry-over from other donors' samples. The CDR3 region has the DNA TGTGCCAGCAGGCCCGGGACAGGGGTTGGCTATGGCTACACCTTC. Translation gives CASRPGTGVGYGYTF.